These 7 T cell receptor beta chains were all obtained from the same sample, sequenced in a study of blood T cell repertoires in COVID-19. Sequencing was performed with immunoSEQ multiplex PCR; in TCRdb, only in-frame clones are kept and a portion is missing. The table lists approximately 90,000 clones, about 85% of them singletons, with approximately 40% in the top ten. The material sequenced was peripheral blood. The origin of the receptors is a man older than 75 with acute or convalescent COVID-19.

The chain has TRBV29-1 and TRBJ1-3; TRBD1 matches at 7 bases. The CDR3 totals 16 residues. Per germline, CDR1 SQVTM and CDR2 ANQGSEA. V lost 7 bases to trimming and J lost 2 bases; unmatched junction nucleotides: 14. The CDR3 region has the DNA TGCAGCGCGGCGGAGGGGGCGAAGGTGGCTGGAAACACCATATATTTT. This gives the protein CSAAEGAKVAGNTIYF. The complete variable domain, with remaining parts taken from reference TRBV29-1 and TRBJ1-3, reads SAVISQKPSRDICQRGTSLTIQCQVDSQVTMMFWYRQQPGQSLTLIATANQGSEATYESGFVIDKFPISRPNLTFSTLTVSNMSPEDSSIYLCSAAEGAKVAGNTIYFGEGSWLTVV.

The chain joins TRBV11-2 to TRBJ1-5; TRBD1 is a possible D gene (6 bases). Trimming left V 5 bases short and J 1 base short, with 12 bases between. CDR1 is SGHAT and CDR2 is FQNNGV in the germline V gene. There are 15 residues in the CDR3. CDR3 loop: CASSLGQSSNQPQHF. The CDR3 bases are TGTGCCAGCAGCCTCGGACAGAGCAGCAATCAGCCCCAGCATTTT.

This sequence joins TRBV28 and TRBJ2-1, with TRBD1 matching 10 bases. The J segment lost 10 bases and the V segment lost 3 bases, leaving 9 bases of the junction unmatched. This CDR3 comprises 15 residues. Germline assignment: CDR1 MDHEN and CDR2 SYDVKM. DNA for the CDR3: TGTGCCAGCAGTTTGTCCCGACAGGGGGCAAGGGAGCAGTTCTTC. Translation gives CASSLSRQGAREQFF. The entire variable domain, with the rest obtained from reference TRBV28 and TRBJ2-1, is as follows: DVKVTQSSRYLVKRTGEKVFLECVQDMDHENMFWYRQDPGLGLRLIYFSYDVKMKEKGDIPEGYSVSREKKERFSLILESASTNQTSMYLCASSLSRQGAREQFFGPGTRLTVL.

CDR3 protein: CASSRTVESNEQFF. CDR3 bases: TGCGCCAGCAGCCGGACAGTCGAATCGAATGAGCAGTTCTTC. The chain joins TRBV10-1 to TRBJ2-1; tentatively, D is TRBD1 (6 bases). V dropped 6 bases and J dropped 7 bases, with 16 bases sitting between them. The V gene's germline CDR1 is WNHNN and CDR2 SYGVQD (reference sequence). This CDR3 spans 14 amino acids.

The chain carries TRBV28 and TRBJ2-7; possibly TRBD2 for D (5 bases). V was pared by 1 base and J by 3 bases, with 16 bases between. CDR3 length: 16 residues. Looked up from germline, CDR1 is MDHEN and CDR2 is SYDVKM. The CDR3 reads CASSLLPGIIVYEQYF. CDR3 nucleotides: TGTGCCAGCAGTTTATTGCCGGGGATAATAGTCTACGAGCAGTACTTC.

This clone was counted once. CDR3 protein: CASRYRDSSYEQYF. The CDR3 DNA sequence: TGTGCCAGCAGGTACCGGGACAGCTCCTACGAGCAGTACTTC. V is TRBV27 and J is TRBJ2-7; 7 nucleotides align to TRBD1. The CDR3 covers 14 residues. Looked up from germline, CDR1 is MNHEY and CDR2 is SMNVEV (reference sequence). After removal of 6 bases from V and 0 bases from J, the junction contained 5 bases not matched to a gene.

Details on this clone: Other DNA sequences in the sample encode the same CDR3. The gene calls are TRBV11-2 and TRBJ2-7, with D possibly TRBD1 on 6 matching bases. V lost 5 bases and J lost 4, with 9 bases in between. The CDR3 covers 12 residues. The V gene's germline CDR1 is SGHAT and CDR2 FQNNGV. CDR3 coding DNA: TGTGCCAGCAGCATGGGGGCTTACGAGCAGTACTTC. Translating it yields CASSMGAYEQYF.